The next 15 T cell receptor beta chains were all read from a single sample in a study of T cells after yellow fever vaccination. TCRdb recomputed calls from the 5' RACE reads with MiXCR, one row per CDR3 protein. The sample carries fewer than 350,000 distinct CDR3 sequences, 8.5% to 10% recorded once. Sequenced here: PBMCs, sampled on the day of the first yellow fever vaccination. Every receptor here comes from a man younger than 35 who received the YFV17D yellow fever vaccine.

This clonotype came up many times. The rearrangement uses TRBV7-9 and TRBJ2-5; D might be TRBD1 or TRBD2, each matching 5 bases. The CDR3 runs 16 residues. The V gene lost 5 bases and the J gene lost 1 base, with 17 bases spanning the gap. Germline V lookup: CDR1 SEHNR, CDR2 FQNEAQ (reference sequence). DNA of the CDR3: TGTGCCAGCAGCCGAATACTTGGGGGTCCCCAAGAGACCCAGTACTTC. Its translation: CASSRILGGPQETQYF. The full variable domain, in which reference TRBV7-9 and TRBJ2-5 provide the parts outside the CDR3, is DTGVSQNPRHKITKRGQNVTFRCDPISEHNRLYWYRQTLGQGPEFLTYFQNEAQLEKSRLLSDRFSAERPKGSFSTLEIQRTEQGDSAMYLCASSRILGGPQETQYFGPGTRLLVL.

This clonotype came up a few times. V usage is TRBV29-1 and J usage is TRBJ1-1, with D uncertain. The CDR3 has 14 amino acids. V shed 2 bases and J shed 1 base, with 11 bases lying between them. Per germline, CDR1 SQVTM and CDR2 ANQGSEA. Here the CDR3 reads CSVEWGLGNTEAFF. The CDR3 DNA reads TGCAGCGTTGAATGGGGATTGGGGAACACTGAAGCTTTCTTT.

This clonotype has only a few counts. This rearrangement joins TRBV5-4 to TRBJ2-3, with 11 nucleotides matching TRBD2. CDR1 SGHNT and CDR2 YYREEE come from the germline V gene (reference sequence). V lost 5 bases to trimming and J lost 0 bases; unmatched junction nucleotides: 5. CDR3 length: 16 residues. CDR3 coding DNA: TGTGCCAGCAGTAGCGGGGGGGCGTCGAGCACAGATACGCAGTATTTT. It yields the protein CASSSGGASSTDTQYF.

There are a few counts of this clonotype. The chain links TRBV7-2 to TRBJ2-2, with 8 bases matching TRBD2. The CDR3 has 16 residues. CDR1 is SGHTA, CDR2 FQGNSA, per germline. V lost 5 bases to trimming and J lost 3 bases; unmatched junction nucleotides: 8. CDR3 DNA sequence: TGTGCCAGCAGCGCACCGGGACTAGGGGACACCGGGGAGCTGTTTTTT. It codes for CASSAPGLGDTGELFF.

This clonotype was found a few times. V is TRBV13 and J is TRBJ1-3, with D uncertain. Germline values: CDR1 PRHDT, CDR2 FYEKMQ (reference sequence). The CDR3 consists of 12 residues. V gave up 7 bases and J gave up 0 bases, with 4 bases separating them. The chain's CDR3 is CASKRSGNTIYF. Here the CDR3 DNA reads TGTGCCAGCAAGCGCTCTGGAAACACCATATATTTT.

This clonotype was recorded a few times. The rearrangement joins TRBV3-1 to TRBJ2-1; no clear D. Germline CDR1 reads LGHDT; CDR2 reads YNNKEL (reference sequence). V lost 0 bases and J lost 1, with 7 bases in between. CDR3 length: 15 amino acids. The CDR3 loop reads CASSQDLVSYNEQFF. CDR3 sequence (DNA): TGTGCCAGCAGCCAAGATTTGGTTTCCTACAATGAGCAGTTCTTC.

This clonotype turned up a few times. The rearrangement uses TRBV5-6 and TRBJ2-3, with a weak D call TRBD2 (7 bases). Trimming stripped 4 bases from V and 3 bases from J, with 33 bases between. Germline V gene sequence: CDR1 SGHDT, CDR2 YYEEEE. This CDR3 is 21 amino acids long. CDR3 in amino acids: CASSLLNPRGGRHSITDTQYF. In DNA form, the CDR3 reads TGTGCCAGCAGCCTCTTAAATCCAAGGGGGGGGCGTCACTCTATTACAGATACGCAGTATTTT.

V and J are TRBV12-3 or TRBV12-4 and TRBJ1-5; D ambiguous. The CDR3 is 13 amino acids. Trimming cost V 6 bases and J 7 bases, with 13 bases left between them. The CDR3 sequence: CASRSTLRQPQHF. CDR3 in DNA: TGTGCCAGCAGATCTACCCTAAGGCAGCCCCAGCATTTT.

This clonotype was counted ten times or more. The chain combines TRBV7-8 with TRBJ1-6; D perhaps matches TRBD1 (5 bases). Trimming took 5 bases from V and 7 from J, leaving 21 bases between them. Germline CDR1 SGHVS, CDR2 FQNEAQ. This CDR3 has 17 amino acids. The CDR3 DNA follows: TGTGCCAGCAGCCGACCCTGGGGGGGTGGAGGGAATTCACCCCTCCACTTT. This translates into CASSRPWGGGGNSPLHF.

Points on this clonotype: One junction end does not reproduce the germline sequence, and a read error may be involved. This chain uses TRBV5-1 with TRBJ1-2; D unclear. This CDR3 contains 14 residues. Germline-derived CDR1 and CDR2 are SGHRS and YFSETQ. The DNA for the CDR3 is TGCGCCGGCAGCTTGGGATCCACCCGTAATGGCTACACCTTC. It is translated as CAGSLGSTRNGYTF.

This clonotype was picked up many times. The CDR3 is CAGTRVGAEAFF. In DNA, the CDR3 is TGTGCCGGGACCAGGGTAGGAGCTGAAGCTTTCTTT. V usage is TRBV7-2 and J usage is TRBJ1-1; a weak D match, TRBD1 (5 bases). Germline CDR1 reads SGHTA; CDR2 reads FQGNSA. Trimming left V 11 bases short and J 6 bases short, with 16 bases between. The length of the CDR3 is 12 residues.

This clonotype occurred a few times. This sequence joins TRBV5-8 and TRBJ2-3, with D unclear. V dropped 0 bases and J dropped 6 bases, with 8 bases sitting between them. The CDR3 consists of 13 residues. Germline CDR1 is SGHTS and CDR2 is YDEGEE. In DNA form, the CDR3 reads TGTGCCAGCAGCTTGGCAGATTGGGATACGCAGTATTTT. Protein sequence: CASSLADWDTQYF.

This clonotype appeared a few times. CDR3 nucleotide sequence: TGTGCCAGTAGTACGGAACAGGGGAATGATTCACCCCTCCACTTT. It yields the protein CASSTEQGNDSPLHF. V is TRBV19 and J is TRBJ1-6; 7 bases agree with TRBD1. The CDR3 is made up of 15 amino acids. Trimming at V came to 4 bases and at J to 8 bases, leaving 8 bases not matched to a gene. The germline gives CDR1 LNHDA, CDR2 SQIVND (reference sequence).

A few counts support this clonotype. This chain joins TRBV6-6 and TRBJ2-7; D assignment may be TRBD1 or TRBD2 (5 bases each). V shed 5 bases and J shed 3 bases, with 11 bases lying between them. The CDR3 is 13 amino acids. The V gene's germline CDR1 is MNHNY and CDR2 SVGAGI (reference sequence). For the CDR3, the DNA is TGTGCCAGCAGTCCGGGACGGCACTACGAGCAGTACGTC. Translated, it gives CASSPGRHYEQYV.

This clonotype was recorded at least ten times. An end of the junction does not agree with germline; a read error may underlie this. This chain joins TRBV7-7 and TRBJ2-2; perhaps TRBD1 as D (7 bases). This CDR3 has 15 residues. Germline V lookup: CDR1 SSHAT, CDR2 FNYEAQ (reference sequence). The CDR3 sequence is CASSFAGQSTGELFF. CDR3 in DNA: TGTGCTAGCAGCTTTGCGGGACAGAGTACCGGGGAGCTGTTTTTT.